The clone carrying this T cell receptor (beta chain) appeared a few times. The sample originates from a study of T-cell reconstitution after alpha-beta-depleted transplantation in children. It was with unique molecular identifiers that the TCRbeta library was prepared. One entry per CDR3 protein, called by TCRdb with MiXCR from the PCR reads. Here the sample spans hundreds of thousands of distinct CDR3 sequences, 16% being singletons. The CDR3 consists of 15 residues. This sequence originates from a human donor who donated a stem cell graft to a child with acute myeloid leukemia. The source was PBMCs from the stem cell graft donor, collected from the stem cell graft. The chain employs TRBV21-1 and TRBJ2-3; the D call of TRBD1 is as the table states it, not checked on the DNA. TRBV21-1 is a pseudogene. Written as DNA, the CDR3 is TGTGCCAGCAGCGAGGGACAGGGTAAATTAGATACGCAGTATTTT. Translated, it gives CASSEGQGKLDTQYF.